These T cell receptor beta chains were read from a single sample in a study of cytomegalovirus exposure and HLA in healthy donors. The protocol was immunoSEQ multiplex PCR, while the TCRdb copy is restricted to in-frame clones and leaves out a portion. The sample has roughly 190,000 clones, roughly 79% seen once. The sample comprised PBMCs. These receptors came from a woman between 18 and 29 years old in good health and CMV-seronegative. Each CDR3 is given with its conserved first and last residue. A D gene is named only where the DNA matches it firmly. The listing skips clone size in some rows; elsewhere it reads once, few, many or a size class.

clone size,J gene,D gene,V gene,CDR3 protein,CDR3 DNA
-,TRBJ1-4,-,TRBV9,CASSVGRGYNEKLFF,TGTGCCAGCAGCGTCGGACGGGGTTATAATGAAAAACTGTTTTTT
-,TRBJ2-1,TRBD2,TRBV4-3,CASSQAGRAYNEQFF,TGCGCCAGCAGCCAGGCAGGGAGGGCTTACAATGAGCAGTTCTTC
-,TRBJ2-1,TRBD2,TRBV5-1,CASSLARSGLSSYNEQFF,TGCGCCAGCAGCTTGGCCCGTAGCGGGCTAAGCTCCTACAATGAGCAGTTCTTC
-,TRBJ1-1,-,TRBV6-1,CASSEAGGLAGVNTEAFF,TGTGCCAGCAGTGAAGCAGGCGGCTTAGCAGGGGTGAACACTGAAGCTTTCTTT
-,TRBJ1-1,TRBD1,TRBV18,CASSRDRVKGTEAFF,TGTGCCAGCTCACGAGACAGGGTTAAAGGCACTGAAGCTTTCTTT
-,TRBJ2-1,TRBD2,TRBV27,CASSWTSGSNEQFF,TGTGCCAGCAGTTGGACTAGCGGGAGCAATGAGCAGTTCTTC
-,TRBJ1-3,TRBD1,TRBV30,CAWRETGTGNTVYF,TGTGCCTGGAGGGAGACAGGGACTGGAAACACCGTATATTTT
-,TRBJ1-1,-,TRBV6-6,CASSYGVRGPPEEAFF,TGTGCCAGCAGTTACGGCGTCAGGGGTCCGCCAGAGGAAGCTTTCTTT
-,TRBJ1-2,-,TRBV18,CASSPPYRTNYGYTF,TGTGCCAGCTCACCACCGTACAGGACTAACTATGGCTACACCTTC
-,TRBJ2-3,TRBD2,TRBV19,CASGTSGGITDTQYF,TGTGCCAGTGGGACTAGCGGGGGGATAACAGATACGCAGTATTTT
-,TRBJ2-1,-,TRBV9,CASSASRGRHNEQFF,TGTGCCAGCAGCGCGAGCCGAGGCAGACACAATGAGCAGTTCTTC
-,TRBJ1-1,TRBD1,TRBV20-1,CSAPGTARAFF,TGCAGTGCCCCAGGGACAGCTAGAGCTTTCTTT
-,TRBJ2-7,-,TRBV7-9,CASTQSDRLYEQYF,TGTGCCAGCACTCAATCGGACAGACTCTACGAGCAGTACTTC
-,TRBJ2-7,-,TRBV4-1,CASSQGLASEQYF,TGCGCCAGCAGCCAAGGCCTAGCGTCCGAGCAGTACTTC
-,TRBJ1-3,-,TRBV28,CASSLLGNSGNTIYF,TGTGCCAGCAGTTTATTGGGCAACTCTGGAAACACCATATATTTT
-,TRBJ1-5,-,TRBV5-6,CASSLAGGPQHF,TGTGCCAGCAGCTTGGCGGGTGGACCCCAGCATTTT
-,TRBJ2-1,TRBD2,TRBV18,CASSPLAGLSYNEQFF,TGTGCCAGCTCACCACTAGCGGGGCTTAGCTACAATGAGCAGTTCTTC
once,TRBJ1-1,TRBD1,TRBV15,CATSRPKDRGRTEAFF,TGTGCCACCAGCAGACCAAAAGACAGGGGGCGAACTGAAGCTTTCTTT
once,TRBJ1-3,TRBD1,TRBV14,CASSRQGTGNTIYF,TGTGCCAGCAGCCGACAGGGGACAGGAAACACCATATATTTT
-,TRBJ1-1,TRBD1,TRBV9,CASSAGGQFFNTEAFF,TGTGCCAGCAGCGCTGGGGGACAGTTCTTTAACACTGAAGCTTTCTTT
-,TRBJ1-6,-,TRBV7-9,CASSYSTGVQEGSPLHF,TGTGCCAGCAGCTATTCCACCGGGGTTCAGGAGGGTTCACCCCTCCACTTT
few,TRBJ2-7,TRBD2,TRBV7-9,CASSLATGGIYEQYF,TGTGCCAGCAGCTTAGCGACGGGGGGGATCTACGAGCAGTACTTC
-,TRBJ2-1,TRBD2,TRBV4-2,CASSQVRGGDEQFF,TGTGCCAGCAGCCAAGTCCGGGGGGGGGATGAGCAGTTCTTC
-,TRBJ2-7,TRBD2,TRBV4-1,CASSRVGTSGYEQYF,TGCGCCAGCAGCAGGGTCGGGACTAGCGGCTACGAGCAGTACTTC
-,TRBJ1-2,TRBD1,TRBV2,CASMADRGFGYGYTF,TGTGCCAGCATGGCGGACAGGGGGTTTGGCTATGGCTACACCTTC
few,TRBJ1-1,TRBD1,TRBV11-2,CASSPTGGEAFF,TGTGCCAGCAGCCCCACAGGGGGCGAGGCTTTCTTT
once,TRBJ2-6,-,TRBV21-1,CASSSPLGANVLTF,TGTGCCAGCAGCAGTCCTCTTGGGGCCAACGTCCTGACTTTC
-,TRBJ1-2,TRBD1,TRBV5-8,CASSQLGQSNYGYTF,TGTGCCAGCAGCCAACTGGGACAGTCTAACTATGGCTACACCTTC
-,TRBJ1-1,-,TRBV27,CASTDRGRGNTEAFF,TGTGCCAGCACGGATCGGGGCAGGGGGAACACTGAAGCTTTCTTT
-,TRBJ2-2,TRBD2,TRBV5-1,CASSPLAGENTGELFF,TGCGCCAGCAGCCCATTAGCGGGGGAGAACACCGGGGAGCTGTTTTTT
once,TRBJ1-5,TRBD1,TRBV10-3,CATGGQGANQPQHF,TGTGCCACGGGGGGACAGGGGGCAAATCAGCCCCAGCATTTT
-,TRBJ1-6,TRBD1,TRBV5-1,CASSPTPDRGNSPLHF,TGCGCCAGCAGCCCAACTCCGGACAGGGGAAATTCACCCCTCCACTTT
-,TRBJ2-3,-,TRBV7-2,CASSRSGTSTDTQYF,TGTGCCAGCAGTCGTAGCGGCACTAGCACAGATACGCAGTATTTT
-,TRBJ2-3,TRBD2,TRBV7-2,CASSFSSGSLDTQYF,TGTGCCAGCAGCTTTTCTAGCGGGAGCCTTGATACGCAGTATTTT
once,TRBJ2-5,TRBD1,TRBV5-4,CASSLRAGGEQYF,TGTGCCAGCAGCTTGAGAGCAGGGGGAGAGCAGTACTTC
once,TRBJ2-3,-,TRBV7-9,CASSFWGVGTDTQYF,TGTGCCAGCAGCTTTTGGGGGGTCGGCACAGATACGCAGTATTTT
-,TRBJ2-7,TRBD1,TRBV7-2,CASSSRTGGTSREQYF,TGTGCCAGCAGCTCCCGGACAGGTGGAACCTCTCGCGAGCAGTACTTC
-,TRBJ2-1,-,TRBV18,CASSPSTTGTYNEQFF,TGTGCCAGCTCACCGTCGACAACAGGGACCTACAATGAGCAGTTCTTC
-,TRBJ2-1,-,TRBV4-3,CASSQGRNEQFF,TGCGCCAGCAGCCAAGGGAGGAATGAGCAGTTCTTC
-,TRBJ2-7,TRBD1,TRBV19,CASSIPGQGHEQYF,TGTGCCAGTAGTATCCCCGGACAGGGCCACGAGCAGTACTTC
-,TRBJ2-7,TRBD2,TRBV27,CASSLSGVAGDEQYF,TGTGCCAGCAGTTTATCAGGGGTAGCGGGGGACGAGCAGTACTTC
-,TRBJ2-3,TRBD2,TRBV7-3,CASSLLAGGTDTQYF,TGTGCCAGCAGCTTACTGGCGGGAGGTACAGATACGCAGTATTTT
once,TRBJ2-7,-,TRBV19,CASSTQGTRNEQYF,TGTGCCAGTAGTACACAGGGTACTCGGAACGAGCAGTACTTC
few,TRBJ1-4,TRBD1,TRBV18,CASSQTGESEKLFF,TGTGCCAGCTCTCAGACAGGGGAGAGTGAAAAACTGTTTTTT
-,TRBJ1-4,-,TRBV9,CASSDGAEKLFF,TGTGCCAGCAGCGACGGAGCCGAAAAACTGTTTTTT
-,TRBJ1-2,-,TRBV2,CASRPGSNYGYTF,TGTGCCAGCAGGCCGGGGTCTAACTATGGCTACACCTTC